This TCR beta chain was identified during a study of cytotoxic CD8 clonotypes in ibrutinib-treated CLL. Regarding the study as a whole: An increase in clonality occurred at ibrutinib response, followed by a return toward baseline at progression.

Of note for this clone: Antigen unknown.

Trimming took off 7 bases at V and 4 bases at J, with 20 bases between the two ends. This CDR3 region has 16 residues. CDR1 MDHEN and CDR2 SYDVKM come from the germline V gene. TCRdb's table, derived via immunoSEQ multiplex PCR, lists solely in-frame clones and lacks some. The table includes roughly 200,000 clones, approximately 79% detected once. The sample consisted of PBMCs, taken after 12 months of ibrutinib treatment. This TCR was recovered from a human donor with chronic lymphocytic leukemia. This rearrangement joins TRBV28 to TRBJ1-5; TRBD1 might be the D (6 bases). Here the CDR3 reads CASTRWGASINQPQHF. The CDR3 coding sequence is TGTGCCAGCACCCGGTGGGGGGCCAGCATAAATCAGCCCCAGCATTTT.